These T cell receptor beta chains were read from a single sample in a study of T cells expressing NK-cell markers. After re-calling the 5' RACE reads, TCRdb lists one entry per CDR3 protein, DNA absent. The table for this sample gives approximately 440,000 distinct CDR3 sequences. The material sequenced was blood T cells: a sorted CD56 or NKG2C T cell subset, CD4+ or CD8+ T cells, or bulk PBMC T cells (not recorded which). The receptors originated from a woman aged 45-60 years in good health. Both conserved end residues are part of each CDR3.

TRBV5-1	TRBJ2-1	CASSPGGVAYNEQFF
TRBV20-1	TRBJ2-1	CSARDVAHSYNEQFF
TRBV6-6	TRBJ1-2	CAATTGGDYGYTF
TRBV4-1	TRBJ2-7	CASSPIYRDRGLYEQYF
TRBV5-1	TRBJ2-3	CASSKQGGTDTQYF
TRBV10-2	TRBJ2-1	CASRARQGGGNNEQFF
TRBV30	TRBJ1-5	CAVQTGWDQPQHF
TRBV12-3/TRBV12-4	TRBJ1-4	CASSETGTGMKKLFF
TRBV7-7	TRBJ2-2	CASRDGAGTGELFF
TRBV6-1	TRBJ1-5	CASSAGVGGGLGQPQHF
TRBV6-5	TRBJ1-1	CASSYRGPGTEAFF
TRBV5-1	TRBJ2-1	CASSPIRSGSRNEQFF
TRBV5-1	TRBJ1-1	CASSRDLNTEAFF
TRBV5-1	TRBJ2-3	CASSLVGLAGTDTQYF
TRBV10-3	TRBJ1-5	CATQQGESQPQHF
TRBV25-1	TRBJ1-5	CARQHSDREDQPQHF
TRBV5-1	TRBJ1-2	CASSSMTGTGDGYTF
TRBV4-1	TRBJ2-1	CASSQISGEHYNEQFF
TRBV4-1	TRBJ2-1	CASSPSLVRAYNEQFF
TRBV20-1	TRBJ2-5	CSARQFGRVQETQYF
TRBV25-1	TRBJ2-3	CASSGLRQQDTQYF
TRBV12-3/TRBV12-4	TRBJ2-4	CASSGSIAKNIQYF
TRBV5-1	TRBJ2-5	CASSQTSGWETQYF
TRBV2	TRBJ2-1	CASSGRALYNEQFF
TRBV9	TRBJ2-7	CASSATGQRQQYF
TRBV3-1	TRBJ2-2	CASSQVASGGELFF
TRBV5-1	TRBJ2-2	CASGQGSGELFF
TRBV10-3	TRBJ2-7	CAISRGQDEQYF
TRBV10-3	TRBJ1-1	CAISEGDNEAFF
TRBV24-1	TRBJ1-2	CATSDSWTSYGYTF
TRBV6-2/TRBV6-3	TRBJ2-2	CASSWTGTNTGELFF
TRBV14	TRBJ2-1	CASSQGTRGRVILRSYNEQFF
TRBV5-1	TRBJ1-1	CASSLVRGSLTEAFF
TRBV7-9	TRBJ1-5	CASSLVAGSGNQPQHF
TRBV11-3	TRBJ2-3	CASSLAPPPSGRGASTDTQYF
TRBV3-1	TRBJ2-2	CASNSGRTPNTGELFF
TRBV19	TRBJ2-1	CASSIDPFAGGRNEQFF
TRBV7-2	TRBJ2-2	CASSWGPGDTGELFF
TRBV15	TRBJ2-3	CATSREKMREDTQYF
TRBV6-5	TRBJ2-5	CASRPGGTLRQETQYF
TRBV2	TRBJ1-2	CASSEISAGANYGYTF
TRBV6-5	TRBJ2-1	CASSFSGEEQFF
TRBV7-2	TRBJ2-1	CASSSLGTRDNEQFF
TRBV6-6	TRBJ2-2	CASRAGGIGGELFF
TRBV12-3/TRBV12-4	TRBJ1-5	CASSSWRVGDSNQPQHF
TRBV29-1	TRBJ1-1	CSVYREVSTEAFF
TRBV3-1	TRBJ2-1	CASSQGTSREQFF
TRBV10-3	TRBJ2-1	CAISDGVEQFF
TRBV5-1	TRBJ2-3	CASSFSGLGLASADTQYF
TRBV3-1	TRBJ2-7	CASSQDWTYPRHF
TRBV6-6	TRBJ2-2	CASSYTRTARVGTGELFF
TRBV5-1	TRBJ1-3	CASSFQDAASGNTIYF
TRBV27	TRBJ2-1	CASCKWDNEQFF